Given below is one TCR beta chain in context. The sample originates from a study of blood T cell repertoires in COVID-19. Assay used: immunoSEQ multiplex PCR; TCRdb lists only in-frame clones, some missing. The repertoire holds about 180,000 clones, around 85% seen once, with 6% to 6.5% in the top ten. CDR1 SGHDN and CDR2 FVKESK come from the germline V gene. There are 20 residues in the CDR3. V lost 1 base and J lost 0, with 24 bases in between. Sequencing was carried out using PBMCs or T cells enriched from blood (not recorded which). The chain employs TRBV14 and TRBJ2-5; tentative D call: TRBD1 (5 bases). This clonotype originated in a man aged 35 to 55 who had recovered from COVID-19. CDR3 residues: CASSQVKFEFNRPYQETQYF. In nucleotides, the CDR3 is TGTGCCAGCAGCCAAGTCAAATTCGAGTTTAACAGGCCTTACCAAGAGACCCAGTACTTC.